One and the same sample provided the 11 T cell receptor beta chains below, sequenced in a study of T cells in Graves' hyperthyroidism and ophthalmopathy. RNA transcripts yielded amplified TCR beta CDR3 regions. The primer set for the first-round RT-PCR of the TCR CDR3 was HTBI. Each CDR3 protein is one row after TCRdb ran MiXCR on the multiplex PCR reads. Seen here are approximately 370,000 distinct CDR3 sequences, about 15% observed once, and the top ten hold 32%. Sequenced: blood. Receptors originate from a woman under 40 with Graves' hyperthyroidism.

The chain uses TRBV4-2 and TRBJ2-5, with 8 bases fitting TRBD1. Unmatched junction bases numbered 6, after V lost 3 bases and J lost 6 bases. The CDR3 runs to 14 residues. Per the germline V gene, CDR1 is LGHNA and CDR2 is YNFKEQ. CDR3 in DNA: TGTGCCAGCAGCCATTCCGGGACAGGTCAGACCCAGTACTTC. As protein: CASSHSGTGQTQYF.

For this clonotype: This could be a read error, since a much larger clone is one nucleotide away. The gene calls are TRBV12-3 or TRBV12-4 and TRBJ1-5, with D unclear. This CDR3 has 12 amino acids. Trimming removed 3 bases from V and 9 bases from J, with 9 bases in between. As DNA, the CDR3 is TGTGCCAGCAGTTTCGCGGGTCGGCCCCAGCATTTT. This encodes CASSFAGRPQHF.

Many counts were recorded for this clonotype. V usage is TRBV2 and J usage is TRBJ1-4; D gene unclear. The CDR3 totals 13 residues. Germline loops: CDR1 SNHLY, CDR2 FYNNEI. V lost 8 bases, J lost 5 bases, and 12 bases lay in between. CDR3 nucleotides: TGTGCCAGCCGGCGCGCGGCGAATGAAAAACTGTTTTTT. It is translated as CASRRAANEKLFF.

The chain combines TRBV5-1 with TRBJ2-7, with 7 bases aligning to TRBD1. Germline V gives CDR1 SGHRS, CDR2 YFSETQ. Trimming at V came to 0 bases and at J to 0 bases, leaving 6 bases not matched to a gene. This CDR3 comprises 16 residues. For the CDR3, the DNA is TGCGCCAGCAGCTTGGGCCCGGGACAGAGCTCCTACGAGCAGTACTTC. Translated, it gives CASSLGPGQSSYEQYF.

This clonotype was counted ten times or more. The V call is TRBV20-1, the J call TRBJ1-2, with 8 positions matching TRBD1. The CDR3 spans 17 residues. CDR1 DFQATT and CDR2 SNEGSKA come from the germline V gene (reference sequence). Losses at the gene ends were 3 bases for V and 2 bases for J; bases not matched to a gene: 14. DNA for the CDR3: TGCAGTGCTAGTCCCGGACAGGGTCAAAACTTAAACTATGGCTACACCTTC. It encodes CSASPGQGQNLNYGYTF.

Remarks on this clonotype: A much larger clonotype is one base distant, so this may be a read error. The chain is built from TRBV28 and TRBJ1-5, with D perhaps TRBD1 (6 bases). Germline lookup yields CDR1 MDHEN and CDR2 SYDVKM. With 5 bases removed from V and 2 bases from J, the gap between germline ends came to 22 bases. This CDR3 contains 18 residues. CDR3 loop: CASSATFGGGGGNQPQHF. The CDR3 nucleotides read TGTGCCAGCAGTGCTACATTTGGGGGCGGGGGAGGCAATCAGCCCCAGCATTTT.

The chain joins TRBV20-1 to TRBJ1-4; 7 nucleotides line up with TRBD1. After removal of 3 bases from V and 5 bases from J, the junction contained 6 bases not matched to a gene. CDR3 length equals 14 residues. Looked up from germline, CDR1 is DFQATT and CDR2 is SNEGSKA (reference sequence). The CDR3 is CSASPRTGNEKLFF. The CDR3 nucleotides read TGCAGTGCTAGCCCCAGGACAGGAAATGAAAAACTGTTTTTT.

This chain links TRBV2 with TRBJ1-1, with D uncertain. Per the germline V gene, CDR1 is SNHLY and CDR2 is FYNNEI. The CDR3 consists of 13 residues. V lost 9 bases, J lost 1 base, and 12 bases lay in between. The CDR3 nucleotides are TGTGCCAGAAATCGGGCAGAGAACACTGAAGCTTTCTTT. Protein product: CARNRAENTEAFF.

This clonotype was seen many times. This sequence joins TRBV7-9 and TRBJ2-5; D is possibly TRBD1 or TRBD2 (5 bases each). V dropped 5 bases and J dropped 1 base, with 11 bases sitting between them. Germline assignment: CDR1 SEHNR and CDR2 FQNEAQ (reference sequence). CDR3 length equals 14 residues. The CDR3 DNA reads TGTGCCAGCAGCGTTTGGGACCCCCAAGAGACCCAGTACTTC. Protein sequence: CASSVWDPQETQYF.

A word on this clonotype: A much larger clone differs by one base, so this may be a read error. This chain uses TRBV11-2 with TRBJ2-7; TRBD2 aligns across 13 bases. This CDR3 spans 15 amino acids. CDR1 and CDR2 from the germline V gene are SGHAT and FQNNGV. CDR3 residues: CTSSGTSGVPSEQYF. The CDR3 region has the DNA TGTACCAGCAGCGGGACTAGCGGGGTCCCGTCCGAGCAGTACTTC.

This clonotype was recorded many times. V is TRBV27 and J is TRBJ2-7; D remains unclear. Germline V lookup: CDR1 MNHEY, CDR2 SMNVEV (reference sequence). This CDR3 has 15 residues. V dropped 4 bases and J dropped 0 bases, with 13 bases sitting between them. The CDR3 region has the DNA TGTGCCAGCAGTTATTTGGCAGGAGACTCCTACGAGCAGTACTTC. Amino acid sequence: CASSYLAGDSYEQYF.